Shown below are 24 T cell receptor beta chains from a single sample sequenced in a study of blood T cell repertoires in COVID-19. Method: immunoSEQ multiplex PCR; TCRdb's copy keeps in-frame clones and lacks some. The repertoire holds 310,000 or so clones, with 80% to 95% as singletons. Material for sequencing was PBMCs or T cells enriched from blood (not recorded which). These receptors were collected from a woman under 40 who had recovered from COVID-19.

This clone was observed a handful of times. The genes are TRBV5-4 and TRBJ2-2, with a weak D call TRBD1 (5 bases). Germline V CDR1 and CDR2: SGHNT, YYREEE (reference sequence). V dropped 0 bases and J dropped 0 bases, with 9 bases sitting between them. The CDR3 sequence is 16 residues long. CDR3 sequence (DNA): TGTGCCAGCAGCTTGGAGGGGCTGACGAACACCGGGGAGCTGTTTTTT. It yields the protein CASSLEGLTNTGELFF.

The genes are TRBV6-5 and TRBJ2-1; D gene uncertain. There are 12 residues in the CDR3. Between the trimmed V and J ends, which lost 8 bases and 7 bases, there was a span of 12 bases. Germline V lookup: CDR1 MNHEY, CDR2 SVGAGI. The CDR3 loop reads CASSQNRNEQFF. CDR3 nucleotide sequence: TGTGCCAGCTCGCAAAACCGGAATGAGCAGTTCTTC.

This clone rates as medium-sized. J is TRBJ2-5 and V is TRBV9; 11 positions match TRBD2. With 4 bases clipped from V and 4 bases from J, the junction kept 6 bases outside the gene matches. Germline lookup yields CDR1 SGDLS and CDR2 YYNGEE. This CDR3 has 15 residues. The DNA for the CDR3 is TGTGCCAGCAGCACCACTAGCGGGAGCGGAGAGACCCAGTACTTC. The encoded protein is CASSTTSGSGETQYF.

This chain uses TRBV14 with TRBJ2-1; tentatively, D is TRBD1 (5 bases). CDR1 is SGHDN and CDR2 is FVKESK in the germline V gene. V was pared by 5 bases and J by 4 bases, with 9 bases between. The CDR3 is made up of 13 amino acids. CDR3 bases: TGTGCCAGCAGCGCTACAGGATACAATGAGCAGTTCTTC. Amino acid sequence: CASSATGYNEQFF. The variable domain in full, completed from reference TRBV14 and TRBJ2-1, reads EAGVTQFPSHSVIEKGQTVTLRCDPISGHDNLYWYRRVMGKEIKFLLHFVKESKQDESGMPNNRFLAERTGGTYSTLKVQPAELEDSGVYFCASSATGYNEQFFGPGTRLTVL.

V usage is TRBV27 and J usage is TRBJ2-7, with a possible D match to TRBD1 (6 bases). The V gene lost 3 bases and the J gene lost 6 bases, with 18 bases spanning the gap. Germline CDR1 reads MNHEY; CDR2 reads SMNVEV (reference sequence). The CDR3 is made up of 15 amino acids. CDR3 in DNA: TGTGCCAGCAGTTTCGAGGTGACAGGCCGAGGCGAGCAGTACTTC. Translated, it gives CASSFEVTGRGEQYF.

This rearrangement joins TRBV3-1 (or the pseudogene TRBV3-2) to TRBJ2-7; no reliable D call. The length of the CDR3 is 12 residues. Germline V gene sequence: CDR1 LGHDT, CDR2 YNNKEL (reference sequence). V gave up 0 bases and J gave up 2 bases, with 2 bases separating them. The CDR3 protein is CASSQDTYEQYF. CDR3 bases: TGTGCCAGCAGCCAAGATACCTACGAGCAGTACTTC.

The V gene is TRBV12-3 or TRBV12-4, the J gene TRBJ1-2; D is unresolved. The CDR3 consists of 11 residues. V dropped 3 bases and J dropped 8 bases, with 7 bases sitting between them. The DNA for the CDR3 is TGTGCCAGCAGTTTTATAAGCGGCTACACCTTC. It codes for CASSFISGYTF.

CDR3 nucleotide sequence: TGTGCCAGCAGCCAACGCCGTCAACAGGGGAGCACTGAAGCTTTCTTT. Translating it yields CASSQRRQQGSTEAFF. The chain employs TRBV14 and TRBJ1-1, with 7 bases aligning to TRBD1. Germline CDR1 and CDR2: SGHDN and FVKESK. V lost 2 bases, J lost 4 bases, and 10 bases stayed unmatched. The CDR3 runs to 16 residues.

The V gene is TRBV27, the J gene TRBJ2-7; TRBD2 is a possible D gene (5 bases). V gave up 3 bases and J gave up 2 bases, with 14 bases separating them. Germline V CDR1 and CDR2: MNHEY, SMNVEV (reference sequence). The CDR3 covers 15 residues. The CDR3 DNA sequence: TGTGCCAGCAGTTTTCATGGACTTTCCGCCTACGAGCAGTACTTC. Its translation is CASSFHGLSAYEQYF.

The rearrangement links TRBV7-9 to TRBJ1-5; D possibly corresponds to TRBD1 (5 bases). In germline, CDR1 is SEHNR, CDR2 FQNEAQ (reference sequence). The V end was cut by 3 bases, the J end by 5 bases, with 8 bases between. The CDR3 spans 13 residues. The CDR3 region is CASSFGGDQPQHF. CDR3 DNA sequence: TGTGCCAGCAGCTTCGGAGGGGATCAGCCCCAGCATTTT.

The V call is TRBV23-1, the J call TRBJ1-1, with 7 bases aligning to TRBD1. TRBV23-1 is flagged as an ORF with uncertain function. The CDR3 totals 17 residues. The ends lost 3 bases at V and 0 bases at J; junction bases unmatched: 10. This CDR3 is CASSHGLEGAMNTEAFF. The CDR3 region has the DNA TGCGCCAGCAGTCATGGTTTGGAGGGGGCGATGAACACTGAAGCTTTCTTT.

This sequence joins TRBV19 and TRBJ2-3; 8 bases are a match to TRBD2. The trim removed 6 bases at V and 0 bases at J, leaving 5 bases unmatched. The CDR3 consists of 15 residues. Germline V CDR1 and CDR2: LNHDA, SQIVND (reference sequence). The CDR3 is CASSRAGASTDTQYF. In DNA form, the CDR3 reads TGTGCCAGTAGCAGAGCGGGAGCTAGCACAGATACGCAGTATTTT.

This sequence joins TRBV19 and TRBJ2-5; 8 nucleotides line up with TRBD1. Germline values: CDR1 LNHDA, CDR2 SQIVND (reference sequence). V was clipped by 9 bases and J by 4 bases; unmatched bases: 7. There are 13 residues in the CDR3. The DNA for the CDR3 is TGTGCCAGCTCCGGACAGGGCGTAGAGACCCAGTACTTC. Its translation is CASSGQGVETQYF.

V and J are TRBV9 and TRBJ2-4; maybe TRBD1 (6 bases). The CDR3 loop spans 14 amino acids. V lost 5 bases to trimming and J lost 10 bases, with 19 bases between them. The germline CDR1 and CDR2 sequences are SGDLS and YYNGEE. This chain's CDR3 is CASSRRDKMGIQYF. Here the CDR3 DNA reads TGTGCCAGCAGTCGCCGGGACAAAATGGGAATTCAGTACTTC.

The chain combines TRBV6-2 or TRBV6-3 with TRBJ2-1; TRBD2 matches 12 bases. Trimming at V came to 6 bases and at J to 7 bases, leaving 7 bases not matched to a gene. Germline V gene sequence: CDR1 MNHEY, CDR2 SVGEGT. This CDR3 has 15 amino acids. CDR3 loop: CASSPGLAGWNEQFF. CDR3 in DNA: TGTGCCAGCAGCCCCGGACTAGCGGGATGGAATGAGCAGTTCTTC.

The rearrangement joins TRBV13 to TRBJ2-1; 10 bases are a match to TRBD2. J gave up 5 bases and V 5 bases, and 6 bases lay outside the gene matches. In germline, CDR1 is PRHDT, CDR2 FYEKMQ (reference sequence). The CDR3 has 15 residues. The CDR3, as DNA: TGTGCCAGCAGCCCTAGCGGGAGAATTCACAATGAGCAGTTCTTC. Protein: CASSPSGRIHNEQFF.

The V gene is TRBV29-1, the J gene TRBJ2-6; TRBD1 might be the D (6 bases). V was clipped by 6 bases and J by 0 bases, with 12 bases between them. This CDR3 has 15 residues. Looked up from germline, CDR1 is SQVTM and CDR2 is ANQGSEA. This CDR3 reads CSVYRVISGANVLTF. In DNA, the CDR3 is TGCAGCGTCTACAGGGTTATCTCTGGGGCCAACGTCCTGACTTTC.

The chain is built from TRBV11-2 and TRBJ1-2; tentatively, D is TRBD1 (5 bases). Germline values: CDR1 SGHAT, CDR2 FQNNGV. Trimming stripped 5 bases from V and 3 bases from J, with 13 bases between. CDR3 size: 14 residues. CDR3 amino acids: CASSRSGGDYGYTF. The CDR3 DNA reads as TGTGCCAGCAGCCGGAGTGGGGGGGACTATGGCTACACCTTC.

CDR3 sequence reads: CASSQGAGNEKLFF. DNA for the CDR3: TGTGCCAGCAGTCAGGGGGCGGGTAATGAAAAACTGTTTTTT. The chain recombines TRBV28 with TRBJ1-4, with 8 bases lining up with TRBD1. There are 14 residues in the CDR3. Germline V gene lookup returns CDR1 MDHEN and CDR2 SYDVKM. V lost 5 bases to trimming and J lost 4 bases; unmatched junction nucleotides: 3.

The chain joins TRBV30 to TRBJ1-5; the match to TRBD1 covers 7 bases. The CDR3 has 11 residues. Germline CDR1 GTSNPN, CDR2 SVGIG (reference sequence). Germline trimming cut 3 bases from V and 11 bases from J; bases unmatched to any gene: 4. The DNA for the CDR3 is TGTGCCTGGAGCCGGACAGGAGCCCAGCATTTT. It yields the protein CAWSRTGAQHF.

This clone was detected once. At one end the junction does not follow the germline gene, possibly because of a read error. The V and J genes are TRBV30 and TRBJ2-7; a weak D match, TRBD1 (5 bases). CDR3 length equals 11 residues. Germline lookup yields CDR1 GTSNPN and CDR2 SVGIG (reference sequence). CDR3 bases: TGTGCCTGGAGTTCGTCGTCAGGGATATGCTTC. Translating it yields CAWSSSSGICF.

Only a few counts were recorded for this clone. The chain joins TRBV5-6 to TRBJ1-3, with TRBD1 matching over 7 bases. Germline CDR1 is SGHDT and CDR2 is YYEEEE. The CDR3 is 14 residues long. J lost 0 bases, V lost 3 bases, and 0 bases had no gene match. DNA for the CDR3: TGTGCCAGCAGCTGGACAGGCTCTGGAAACACCATATATTTT. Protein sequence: CASSWTGSGNTIYF.

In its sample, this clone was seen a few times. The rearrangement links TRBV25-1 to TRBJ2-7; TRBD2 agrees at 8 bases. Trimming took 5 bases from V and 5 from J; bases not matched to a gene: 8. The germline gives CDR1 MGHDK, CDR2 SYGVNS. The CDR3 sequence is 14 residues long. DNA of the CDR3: TGTGCCAGCAGTCGATCGGGAGGGCGAAACGAGCAGTACTTC. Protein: CASSRSGGRNEQYF.

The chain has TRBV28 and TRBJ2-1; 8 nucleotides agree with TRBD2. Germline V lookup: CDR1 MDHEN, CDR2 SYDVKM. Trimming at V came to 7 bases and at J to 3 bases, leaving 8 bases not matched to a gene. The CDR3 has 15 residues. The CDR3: CASTSSGSVYNEQFF. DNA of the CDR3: TGTGCCAGCACCTCAAGCGGGAGTGTCTACAATGAGCAGTTCTTC.